Presented here are 27 T cell receptor beta chains from one specimen sequenced in a study of vaccination effects on CD4 cells after COVID-19. These TCRs are of unknown antigen specificity. Antigen-specific CD4+ T cells were expanded with viral peptide pools in the ViraFEST assay before sequencing. Having been cultured for 10 days, the cells underwent CD4+ T cell isolation. Having tested negative for nucleocapsid antibodies, the vaccine recipients showed no prior SARS-CoV-2 infection. Method: immunoSEQ multiplex PCR; TCRdb's copy keeps in-frame clones and lacks some. Among some 68,000 clones listed, approximately 72% were seen once. The sample was CD4+ T cells from PBMCs cultured with HCoV-OC43 spike peptides, taken before COVID-19 vaccination. Indicated subset: HCoV-OC43 spike overlapping peptide pool stimulation. The receptor set was obtained from a human donor who received a COVID-19 vaccine.

This chain links TRBV7-3 with TRBJ1-2; 9 bases agree with TRBD1. CDR1 SGHTA and CDR2 FQGTGA come from the germline V gene. The ends lost 0 bases at V and 6 bases at J; junction bases unmatched: 8. The CDR3 runs to 16 residues. The CDR3 protein is CASSLTPGQGLHGYTF. The CDR3 nucleotides are TGTGCCAGCAGCTTAACACCGGGACAGGGACTTCATGGCTACACCTTC.

The V and J genes are TRBV30 and TRBJ1-5; 7 bases are a match to TRBD1. CDR1 is GTSNPN and CDR2 is SVGIG in the germline V gene (reference sequence). The V segment lost 5 bases and the J segment 0 bases; nucleotides outside the gene matches: 4. This CDR3 comprises 14 residues. The chain's CDR3 is CAWGGQLSNQPQHF. CDR3 DNA sequence: TGTGCCTGGGGGGGACAGCTTAGCAATCAGCCCCAGCATTTT.

Concerning this clone itself: The germline gene is not matched at one end of the junction; a read error may be the cause. The chain has TRBV19 and TRBJ1-2; the D is unclear. The V gene's germline CDR1 is LNHDA and CDR2 SQIVND (reference sequence). CDR3 length: 18 amino acids. The CDR3 region is CASSIEGSRSPPGRVIPF. In DNA, the CDR3 is TGTGCCAGTAGTATAGAAGGATCGCGTTCCCCTCCAGGACGGGTGATACCCTTC. The entire variable domain, with the rest obtained from reference TRBV19 and TRBJ1-2, is as follows: DGGITQSPKYLFRKEGQNVTLSCEQNLNHDAMYWYRQDPGQGLRLIYYSQIVNDFQKGDIAEGYSVSREKKESFPLTVTSAQKNPTAFYLCASSIEGSRSPPGRVIPFGSGTRLTVV.

The V and J genes are TRBV29-1 and TRBJ2-2, with 8 bases fitting TRBD2. CDR3 length equals 14 residues. V gave up 1 base and J gave up 5 bases; unmatched junction bases: 3. CDR1 and CDR2 from the germline V gene are SQVTM and ANQGSEA. This CDR3 reads CSVEASGHTGELFF. CDR3 coding DNA: TGCAGCGTTGAAGCTAGCGGGCATACCGGGGAGCTGTTTTTT.

This chain uses TRBV7-9 with TRBJ1-2; D call uncertain. The germline V gene encodes CDR1 SEHNR and CDR2 FQNEAQ (reference sequence). The CDR3 has 14 amino acids. Trimming took off 5 bases at V and 7 bases at J, with 17 bases between the two ends. CDR3 residues: CASSAEAGYIGYTF. The CDR3 DNA is TGTGCCAGCAGCGCGGAGGCGGGGTACATTGGCTACACCTTC.

This chain uses TRBV6-5 with TRBJ2-7; TRBD1 might be the D (7 bases). This CDR3 has 13 residues. Germline V gene sequence: CDR1 MNHEY, CDR2 SVGAGI. Trimming took 6 bases from V and 2 from J, leaving 11 bases between them. Here the CDR3 DNA reads TGTGCCAGCAGGGCGGGACAGACCTACGAGCAGTACGTC. Amino acids: CASRAGQTYEQYV.

The rearrangement uses TRBV5-1 and TRBJ1-1; 10 bases agree with TRBD1. Per germline, CDR1 SGHRS and CDR2 YFSETQ. V trimming: 3 bases; J trimming: 2 bases; junction bases outside the gene matches: 4. This CDR3 contains 15 residues. The CDR3 DNA reads as TGCGCCAGCAGCTCCCTGACAGGGGGCAACACTGAAGCTTTCTTT. Amino acids: CASSSLTGGNTEAFF.

The chain uses TRBV6-4 and TRBJ2-2; D gene ambiguous. Trimming removed 9 bases at V and 2 bases at J, with 16 bases between. This CDR3 is built from 15 residues. CDR1 MRHNA and CDR2 SNTAGT come from the germline V gene. CDR3 loop: CASKLTTLNTGELFF. CDR3 DNA: TGTGCCAGTAAACTAACGACACTCAACACCGGGGAGCTGTTTTTT.

The V and J genes are TRBV6-5 and TRBJ2-2; D unresolved. The CDR3 is made up of 13 amino acids. Per the germline V gene, CDR1 is MNHEY and CDR2 is SVGAGI. Trimming cost V 6 bases and J 6 bases, with 11 bases left between them. The CDR3 nucleotides read TGTGCCAGCAGCCCCCGTGGGTCCGGGGAGCTGTTTTTT. This translates into CASSPRGSGELFF.

This clone was seen more than once but under ten times. The chain recombines TRBV7-9 with TRBJ1-2; possibly TRBD1 for D (5 bases). CDR1 SEHNR and CDR2 FQNEAQ come from the germline V gene (reference sequence). Trimming shortened V by 3 bases and J by 4 bases, and 12 bases separated the two germline ends. The CDR3 sequence is 14 residues long. The CDR3 coding sequence is TGTGCCAGCAGCTTGCAGGGAGGAAGCTATGGCTACACCTTC. It yields the protein CASSLQGGSYGYTF.

This chain links TRBV9 with TRBJ2-1; TRBD2 aligns across 9 bases. The length of the CDR3 is 12 residues. The ends lost 2 bases at V and 9 bases at J; junction bases unmatched: 0. Germline-derived CDR1 and CDR2 are SGDLS and YYNGEE. For the CDR3, the DNA is TGTGCCAGCAGCGTGCGGGGGGGTGAGCAGTTCTTC. Its translation: CASSVRGGEQFF.

V usage is TRBV12-3 or TRBV12-4 and J usage is TRBJ1-3, with TRBD1 as a possible D gene (6 bases). The CDR3 has 13 residues. Trimming removed 6 bases from V and 1 base from J, with 7 bases in between. The CDR3 region is CASRTGSGNTIYF. The CDR3 nucleotides read TGTGCCAGCAGAACAGGGTCTGGAAACACCATATATTTT.

This sequence joins TRBV2 and TRBJ2-7; 8 nucleotides match TRBD1. Germline CDR1 reads SNHLY; CDR2 reads FYNNEI. CDR3 length equals 12 residues. J lost 5 bases, V lost 4 bases, and 1 base had no gene match. CDR3 nucleotide sequence: TGTGCCAGCAGTGGGACAGGGAACGAGCAGTACGTC. As protein: CASSGTGNEQYV.

The rearrangement joins TRBV24-1 to TRBJ2-3; 8 nucleotides match TRBD1. From germline, CDR1 is KGHDR and CDR2 SFDVKD. This CDR3 comprises 15 residues. With 3 bases clipped from V and 1 base from J, the junction kept 2 bases outside the gene matches. CDR3 in amino acids: CATSDGGQGTDTQYF. CDR3 in DNA: TGTGCCACCAGTGATGGGGGACAGGGCACAGATACGCAGTATTTT.

The rearrangement links TRBV19 to TRBJ2-5; D uncertain. The CDR3 contains 16 residues. Germline V CDR1 and CDR2: LNHDA, SQIVND (reference sequence). The germline V and J ends were trimmed by 3 bases and 0 bases, with 14 bases remaining between them. The CDR3 spells CASSIRKSGYQETQYF. In DNA, the CDR3 is TGTGCCAGTAGTATCCGGAAATCCGGATACCAAGAGACCCAGTACTTC.

The chain uses TRBV2 and TRBJ1-2, with D possibly TRBD1 on 6 matching bases. CDR1 SNHLY and CDR2 FYNNEI come from the germline V gene. CDR3 length equals 12 residues. The V end was cut by 8 bases, the J end by 2 bases, with 9 bases between. CDR3 loop: CASFQGNYGYTF. The CDR3 DNA is TGTGCCAGCTTCCAGGGGAACTATGGCTACACCTTC.

The chain joins TRBV24-1 to TRBJ1-1; 8 bases map to TRBD1. The junction had 1 base not matched to a gene; V was cut back by 3 bases and J by 5 bases. Germline CDR1 and CDR2: KGHDR and SFDVKD. CDR3 length: 13 amino acids. This chain's CDR3 is CATSDTGGTEAFF. Written as DNA, the CDR3 is TGTGCCACCAGTGATACAGGGGGAACTGAAGCTTTCTTT.

This chain links TRBV12-3 or TRBV12-4 with TRBJ1-5; D is unresolved. Trimming shortened V by 3 bases and J by 4 bases, and 7 bases separated the two germline ends. The CDR3 runs to 13 residues. The CDR3 nucleotides are TGTGCCAGCAGTTTCTTAGGGAATCAGCCCCAGCATTTT. Translation: CASSFLGNQPQHF.

This chain joins TRBV4-1 and TRBJ2-1; D possibly matches TRBD1 or TRBD2 (6 bases each). Deletions cut 0 bases from V and 3 bases from J, with 12 bases between. This CDR3 comprises 16 residues. In germline, CDR1 is MGHRA, CDR2 YSYEKL. The CDR3 nucleotides are TGCGCCAGCAGCCAAGATAAACAGGGAGGCTACAATGAGCAGTTCTTC. This codes for CASSQDKQGGYNEQFF.

The chain is built from TRBV9 and TRBJ1-2; D gene uncertain. V dropped 3 bases and J dropped 4 bases, with 7 bases sitting between them. CDR3 size: 12 residues. Per germline, CDR1 SGDLS and CDR2 YYNGEE. CDR3 in amino acids: CASSAVSYGYTF. The CDR3 DNA is TGTGCCAGCAGCGCTGTGAGCTATGGCTACACCTTC.

The CDR3 region has the DNA TGTGCCAGCAGCTTAGGCCTCCCTCGGGAGCAGTACGTC. This gives the protein CASSLGLPREQYV. The gene calls are TRBV7-8 and TRBJ2-7, with D unclear. The CDR3 is 13 residues long. CDR1 is SGHVS, CDR2 FQNEAQ, per germline. Trimming shortened V by 1 base and J by 7 bases, and 11 bases separated the two germline ends.

The chain carries TRBV18 and TRBJ2-1; perhaps TRBD1 as D (5 bases). Germline V gene lookup returns CDR1 KGHSH and CDR2 LQKENI. The CDR3 contains 14 residues. Trimming left V 3 bases short and J 1 base short, with 7 bases between. The CDR3 coding sequence is TGTGCCAGCTCACCTAAGGGGTCCTACAATGAGCAGTTCTTC. It translates to CASSPKGSYNEQFF.

The gene calls are TRBV7-2 and TRBJ1-1; TRBD1 aligns across 7 bases. Trimming took 5 bases from V and 0 from J; bases not matched to a gene: 6. This CDR3 is built from 15 residues. Germline values: CDR1 SGHTA, CDR2 FQGNSA. The CDR3 spells CASSIMGQLNTEAFF. The CDR3 nucleotides read TGTGCCAGCAGCATCATGGGACAGCTGAACACTGAAGCTTTCTTT.

This chain joins TRBV5-1 and TRBJ2-2; TRBD1 agrees at 8 bases. Germline CDR1 and CDR2: SGHRS and YFSETQ. The CDR3 is made up of 15 amino acids. V shed 6 bases, J shed 5 bases, and the junction held 9 bases outside the gene matches. CDR3 region: CASTRTGSATGELFF. CDR3 nucleotides: TGCGCCAGCACCCGGACAGGGAGCGCGACCGGGGAGCTGTTTTTT.

This clone showed up just once. This chain links TRBV25-1 with TRBJ2-3; D unresolved. Germline V lookup: CDR1 MGHDK, CDR2 SYGVNS. The CDR3 has 14 amino acids. V was trimmed by 5 bases and J by 0 bases, leaving 9 bases between them. The CDR3 DNA sequence: TGTGCCAGCAGTATTTTGCCTAGCACAGATACGCAGTATTTT. It is translated as CASSILPSTDTQYF.

This clone was seen once. The V gene is TRBV18, the J gene TRBJ2-1; 7 positions match TRBD1. CDR3 size: 16 residues. CDR1 is KGHSH, CDR2 LQKENI, per germline. Trimming removed 5 bases from V and 9 bases from J; junction bases left unmatched: 16. This chain's CDR3 is CASSDTGALKSAEQFF. The CDR3 DNA is TGTGCCAGCTCAGATACAGGGGCCCTCAAGTCCGCTGAGCAGTTCTTC.

This clone appeared a few times. The chain links TRBV19 to TRBJ2-2; D is undetermined. The CDR3 is made up of 14 amino acids. The V gene's germline CDR1 is LNHDA and CDR2 SQIVND (reference sequence). V lost 7 bases, J lost 1 base, and 10 bases lay in between. CDR3 sequence reads: CASKHQVNTGELFF. As DNA, the CDR3 is TGTGCCAGTAAGCACCAGGTGAACACCGGGGAGCTGTTTTTT.